Listed here are 14 T cell receptor beta chains from one sample, sequenced in a study of Ad26.COV2.S vaccination and SARS-CoV-2 variants. Profiled with immunoSEQ multiplex PCR; TCRdb holds only in-frame clones, not every one. The data hold 400,000 or so clones, with approximately 91% observed a single time. Treatment specified: roughly 20 received Ad26.COV2.S at low or high dose, single or two shots; roughly five received placebo; per-sample allocation not given. Sampling occurred on day 63 after the first vaccine or placebo injection. The specimen was peripheral blood, collected in a trial of Ad26.COV2.S vaccine versus placebo. All receptors come from a person between 18 and 59 years old who received the Ad26.COV2.S COVID-19 vaccine or a placebo.

V gene TRBV19 combines with J gene TRBJ2-1, with 8 bases that match TRBD2. V gave up 5 bases and J gave up 4 bases; unmatched junction bases: 7. The V gene's germline CDR1 is LNHDA and CDR2 SQIVND (reference sequence). The length of the CDR3 is 15 residues. The CDR3 nucleotides are TGTGCCAGTAGTTCCCCGGGGGGGGTATACAATGAGCAGTTCTTC. Translating gives CASSSPGGVYNEQFF.

This chain uses TRBV12-3 or TRBV12-4 with TRBJ2-5; unclear D gene. Trimming removed 3 bases at V and 3 bases at J, with 5 bases between. The CDR3 totals 12 residues. CDR3 in amino acids: CASSFREETQYF. In DNA, the CDR3 is TGTGCCAGCAGTTTTAGGGAAGAGACCCAGTACTTC.

The chain has TRBV12-3 or TRBV12-4 and TRBJ1-1; no clear D gene. There are 11 residues in the CDR3. V dropped 5 bases and J dropped 3 bases, with 4 bases sitting between them. The CDR3 nucleotides read TGTGCCAGCAGTACATACACTGAAGCTTTCTTT. It translates to CASSTYTEAFF.

This clone has just one count. The rearrangement links TRBV2 to TRBJ1-1; D perhaps matches TRBD1 (5 bases). V gave up 6 bases and J gave up 0 bases, with 11 bases separating them. The length of the CDR3 is 14 residues. The germline V gene encodes CDR1 SNHLY and CDR2 FYNNEI. CDR3 loop: CASSDSAMNTEAFF. The DNA of the CDR3 is TGTGCCAGCAGCGACAGTGCCATGAACACTGAAGCTTTCTTT.

This chain's CDR3 is CASSLVGAANYGYTF. The DNA for the CDR3 is TGTGCCAGCAGCTTAGTGGGGGCCGCTAACTATGGCTACACCTTC. The chain uses TRBV5-5 and TRBJ1-2; a weak D match, TRBD1 (6 bases). The CDR3 has 15 residues. Germline assignment: CDR1 SGHKS and CDR2 YYEKEE (reference sequence). The ends were cut back, 2 bases at V and 0 bases at J, with 11 bases in the middle.

The J gene is TRBJ2-3, the V gene TRBV11-2, with unresolved D. With 3 bases removed from V and 2 bases from J, the gap between germline ends came to 9 bases. The germline V gene has CDR1 SGHAT and CDR2 FQNNGV. CDR3 size: 14 residues. CDR3 in amino acids: CASSFRRNTDTQYF. CDR3 nucleotide sequence: TGTGCCAGCAGCTTTCGACGGAACACAGATACGCAGTATTTT.

As DNA, the CDR3 is TGTGCCAGCAGTAAGGGGGGGCGAGCGGGCGAGCAGTACTTC. Protein: CASSKGGRAGEQYF. The chain combines TRBV7-8 with TRBJ2-7, with a possible D match to TRBD2 (7 bases). CDR1 SGHVS and CDR2 FQNEAQ come from the germline V gene. The germline V and J ends were trimmed by 6 bases and 6 bases, with 18 bases remaining between them. CDR3 size: 14 residues. Combining the CDR3 with reference TRBV7-8 and TRBJ2-7 gives the whole variable domain GAGVSQSPRYKVAKRGQDVALRCDPISGHVSLFWYQQALGQGPEFLTYFQNEAQLDKSGLPSDRFFAERPEGSVSTLKIQRTQQEDSAVYLCASSKGGRAGEQYFGPGTRLTVT.

This clone was recorded once. The chain joins TRBV6-2 or TRBV6-3 to TRBJ1-2, with D unresolved. Trimming cost V 0 bases and J 3 bases, with 14 bases left between them. CDR3 length: 16 residues. Germline V CDR1 and CDR2: MNHEY, SVGEGT. CDR3 region: CASSYSIEALDYGYTF. The CDR3 DNA sequence: TGTGCCAGCAGTTACTCGATCGAGGCCCTGGACTATGGCTACACCTTC.

V usage is TRBV19 and J usage is TRBJ2-7; the match to TRBD2 covers 9 bases. CDR3 length equals 15 residues. Germline V gives CDR1 LNHDA, CDR2 SQIVND (reference sequence). V shed 3 bases and J 7 bases; nucleotides not matched to a gene: 10. The CDR3 DNA follows: TGTGCCAGTAGTATCGGAGGCGGGGGGGCCCGGGAGCAGTACTTC. Its protein is CASSIGGGGAREQYF. The variable domain in full, with the rest retrieved from reference TRBV19 and TRBJ2-7, is DGGITQSPKYLFRKEGQNVTLSCEQNLNHDAMYWYRQDPGQGLRLIYYSQIVNDFQKGDIAEGYSVSREKKESFPLTVTSAQKNPTAFYLCASSIGGGGAREQYFGPGTRLTVT.

The chain recombines TRBV5-4 with TRBJ2-7; 10 positions agree with TRBD1. Germline V gene data show CDR1 as SGHNT and CDR2 as YYREEE (reference sequence). The CDR3 runs to 14 residues. V gave up 6 bases and J gave up 2 bases; unmatched junction bases: 5. The CDR3 DNA follows: TGTGCCAGCACTCCTGGACAGGGGGCCTACGAGCAGTACTTC. Translated: CASTPGQGAYEQYF.

V usage is TRBV5-1 and J usage is TRBJ2-7; weak D call: TRBD2 (5 bases). Trimming shortened V by 4 bases and J by 6 bases, and 17 bases separated the two germline ends. This CDR3 is 14 amino acids long. Germline CDR1 SGHRS, CDR2 YFSETQ. The CDR3 coding sequence is TGCGCCAGCAGCACACCGGGGAGAGGTGGCGAGCAGTACTTC. Translation gives CASSTPGRGGEQYF.

CDR3 DNA: TGCGCCAGCAGTTATCAGGGGAAGGATGAAAAACTGTTTTTT. It is translated as CASSYQGKDEKLFF. The V gene is TRBV4-1, the J gene TRBJ1-4; TRBD1 is a possible D gene (6 bases). The CDR3 is made up of 14 amino acids. Germline V gives CDR1 MGHRA, CDR2 YSYEKL. V lost 6 bases and J 6 bases, leaving 14 bases between the germline ends.

In DNA, the CDR3 is TGTGCCAGCAGCTTTTGGACAGTACCCTACAATGAGCAGTTCTTC. Translated, it gives CASSFWTVPYNEQFF. The chain couples TRBV7-9 to TRBJ2-1, with D tentatively TRBD1 (6 bases). The V and J ends lost 3 bases and 2 bases respectively, with 11 bases between them. The CDR3 totals 15 residues. Germline CDR1 reads SEHNR; CDR2 reads FQNEAQ (reference sequence).

The rearrangement uses TRBV27 and TRBJ1-2; possible D gene TRBD1, 5 bases. The CDR3 extends over 14 amino acids. CDR1 MNHEY and CDR2 SMNVEV come from the germline V gene (reference sequence). The V and J ends lost 8 bases and 2 bases respectively, with 15 bases between them. The DNA of the CDR3 is TGTGCCAGCGGCTTTGGGCAGGGAAACTATGGCTACACCTTC. It is translated as CASGFGQGNYGYTF.